This T cell receptor beta chain was captured by sequencing in a study of cytomegalovirus exposure and HLA in healthy donors. General study findings and limits: In a later analysis, donors in an Asian-associated ancestry cluster reportedly had fewer N-insertions in productive TCRs than the cohort mean.

Points on this clone: No antigen is known for it.

This CDR3 has 14 amino acids. Per the germline V gene, CDR1 is SEHNR and CDR2 is FQNEAQ (reference sequence). Trimming took off 3 bases at V and 7 bases at J, with 15 bases between the two ends. The study ran its PCR with 60 Vbeta and 13 Jbeta primers. The method was immunoSEQ multiplex PCR; TCRdb's version includes in-frame clones alone and lacks a portion of them. Among about 160,000 clones listed, about 75% were seen once. V gene TRBV7-9 combines with J gene TRBJ1-2, with a tentative D call TRBD1 (5 bases). This clonotype was sampled from a male donor in good health and CMV-seronegative. Sequenced: PBMCs. This chain's CDR3 is CASSFVYGAPGYTF. CDR3 nucleotide sequence: TGTGCCAGCAGCTTTGTTTATGGGGCGCCTGGCTACACCTTC.